This T cell receptor (beta chain) emerged from a study of T cell responses to AZD1222 COVID-19 vaccine (dated by TCRdb to the early 2020s). For context, the study as a whole: Because spike-specific TCR depth and breadth did not differ between the two schedules, AZD1222 recipients who got a second dose at roughly 4 weeks were pooled with those who got a second dose at roughly 12 weeks. TCR sequencing was performed for fewer than 250 trial participants, of whom some 200 were given two doses of AZD1222 and around 26 were given two doses of MenACWY control vaccine. Trial participants were enrolled by age into subgroups of 18-55, 56-69 and 70-plus years, and around 150, 28 and 57 TCR-sequenced participants, respectively, were included in these subgroups.

This clone was seen ten or more times. The target of this receptor is not known. No per-base quality is available; no much larger clone lies one base away. What this sample's time point label stands for: baseline before first vaccination. The vaccinee samples were drawn from two UK trials, COV001 and COV002, one of which was a single-blind randomized controlled phase 2/3 trial testing AZD1222 (ChAdOx1 nCoV-19) in healthy adults. For TCRbeta chain sequencing, PBMC samples from trial participants were taken at day 0 and at day 28 after the second dose. Beyond this particular receptor, the publication reports: Conclusions about previously exposed vaccinees are limited, since just five or six AZD1222 recipients were seropositive for SARS-CoV-2 at baseline. In the small 56-69-year group, the increase in depth fell short of significance, most likely because of low power. After two AZD1222 doses, both the breadth and the depth of spike-specific TCRs were significantly higher than at day 0 and than in MenACWY recipients. No day 14 peak-response samples were available, so repertoires were characterized only after the peak T cell response. CD4 TCRs associated with the vaccine covered the entire spike protein, and the dominant responses were in regions 160-218 and 743-854. Participants were mostly white British and included more females than males, and it was suggested by the authors that clonal diversity may have been underestimated. Reportedly, almost half of the unique spike-specific TCRs recognized epitopes lying outside the regions that are mutated in the B.1.351 and B.1.1.7 variants.

The CDR3 regions of human TCRbeta chains were subjected to immunosequencing. As for the original processing: TCRs in the repertoires were matched against a reference library of SARS-CoV-2-specific TCRs that had been generated with the MIRA antigen-specificity platform. Breadth was defined as the fraction of unique TCRs that were SARS-CoV-2-associated. Depth was defined as the fraction of total T cells that were SARS-CoV-2-associated. Each spike-specific TCR was assigned to its reactive spike region and to a CD4 or CD8 class using the MIRA data. Log10-transformed breadth and depth values were compared by one-way ANOVA with Sidak's multiple comparisons tests. Entries here come from immuneACCESS through TCRdb and include only in-frame sequences with V and J called. Some clones fail to appear in such tables; in the studies checked, an unresolved V gene covers under half of the shortfall, and the cause of the remainder is unknown. That table is the source of V, J and clone size, and D and trimming were worked out from the DNA. For this sample the table gives roughly 70,000 clones, of which 85% were detected only once. The ten largest clones take up roughly 21% of the sample.

This material consisted of peripheral blood, taken on day 0 of AZD1222 vaccination. This sequence was found in an adult in good health.

The nucleotide sequence is given as TGTGCCAGCAGCCCTCCGGGAGATTTGGCAGGTGGCTACACCTTC. The resulting protein is CASSPPGDLAGGYTF. The receptor chain draws on TRBV7-9 and TRBJ1-2; no D gene call is confident. As encoded in the germline V gene (reference sequence), CDR1 is SEHNR while CDR2 is FQNEAQ. The CDR3 sequence holds 15 residues, the cysteine and phenylalanine included. Of the read, only the CDR3 DNA is kept; its 45 bases are in frame from base 1. V gives up 5 bases and J gives up 7 bases, and the segment between their germline ends measures 20 bases.